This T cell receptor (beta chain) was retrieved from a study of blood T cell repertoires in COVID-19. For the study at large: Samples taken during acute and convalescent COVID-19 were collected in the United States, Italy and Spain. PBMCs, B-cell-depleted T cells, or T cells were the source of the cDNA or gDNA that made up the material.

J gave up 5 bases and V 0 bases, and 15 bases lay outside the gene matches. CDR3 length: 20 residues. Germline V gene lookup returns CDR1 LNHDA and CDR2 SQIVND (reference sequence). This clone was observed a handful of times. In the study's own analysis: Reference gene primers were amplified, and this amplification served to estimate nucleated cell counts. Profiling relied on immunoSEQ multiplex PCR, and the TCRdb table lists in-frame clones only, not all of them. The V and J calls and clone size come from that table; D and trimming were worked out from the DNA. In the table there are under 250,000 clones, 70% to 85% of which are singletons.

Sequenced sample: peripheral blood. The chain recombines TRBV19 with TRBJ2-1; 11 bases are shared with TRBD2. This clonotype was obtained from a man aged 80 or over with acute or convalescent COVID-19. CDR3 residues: CASSIDGLAGGWVGNNEQFF. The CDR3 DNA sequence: TGTGCCAGTAGTATAGATGGGCTAGCGGGAGGTTGGGTGGGTAACAATGAGCAGTTCTTC.